This TCR beta chain is drawn from a study of CD8 T cells in ankylosing spondylitis. J was trimmed by 5 bases and V by 4 bases; bases with no gene match: 10. CDR1 is DFQATT, CDR2 SNEGSKA, per germline (reference sequence). This CDR3 is 15 amino acids long. Whole-study results and caveats: Clones tied to disease were said to be significantly enriched in matched ankylosing spondylitis synovial fluid. With a CD8+ phenotype, disease-linked clones were relatively rare in peripheral blood.

A few counts support this clonotype. Its antigen is unidentified. Each CDR3 protein gets one entry after TCRdb re-called the 5' RACE reads with MiXCR. The sample includes 100,000 to 150,000 distinct CDR3 sequences, about a tenth seen only once; the top ten take approximately 3.5%. Sequenced sample: blood, either unsorted or a sorted T cell fraction (not recorded which). This TCR came from a male donor with ankylosing spondylitis or in good health (not recorded which). The chain recombines TRBV20-1 with TRBJ2-7; 11 nucleotides align to TRBD2. The DNA for the CDR3 is TGCAGTGCTATCATTAGCGGGAGGGCCGGGGACGAGCAGTACTTC. This encodes CSAIISGRAGDEQYF.